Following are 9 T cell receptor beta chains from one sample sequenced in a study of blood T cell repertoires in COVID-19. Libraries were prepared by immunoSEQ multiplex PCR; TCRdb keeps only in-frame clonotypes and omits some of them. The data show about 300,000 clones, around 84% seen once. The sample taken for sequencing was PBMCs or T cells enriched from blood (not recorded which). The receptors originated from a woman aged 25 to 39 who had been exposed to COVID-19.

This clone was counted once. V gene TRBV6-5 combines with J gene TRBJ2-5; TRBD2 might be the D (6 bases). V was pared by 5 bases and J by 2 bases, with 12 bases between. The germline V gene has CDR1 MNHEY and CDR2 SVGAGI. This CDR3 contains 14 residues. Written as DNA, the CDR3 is TGTGCCAGCAGTCCGTACGGGACTCAAGAGACCCAGTACTTC. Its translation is CASSPYGTQETQYF.

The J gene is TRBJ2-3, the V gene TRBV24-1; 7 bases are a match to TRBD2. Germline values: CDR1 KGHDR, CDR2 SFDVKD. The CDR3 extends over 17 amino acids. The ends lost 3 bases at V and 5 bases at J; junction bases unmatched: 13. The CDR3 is CATSDPATSLLKDTQYF. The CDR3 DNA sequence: TGTGCCACCAGTGATCCGGCGACTAGCTTATTGAAAGATACGCAGTATTTT.

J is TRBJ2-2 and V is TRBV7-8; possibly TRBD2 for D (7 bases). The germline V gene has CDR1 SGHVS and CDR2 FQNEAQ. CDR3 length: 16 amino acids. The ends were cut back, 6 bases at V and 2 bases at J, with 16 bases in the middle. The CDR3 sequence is CASRRGGGGNTGELFF. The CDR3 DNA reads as TGTGCCAGCAGGAGAGGTGGCGGGGGCAACACCGGGGAGCTGTTTTTT. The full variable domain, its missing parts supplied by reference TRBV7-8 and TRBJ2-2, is GAGVSQSPRYKVAKRGQDVALRCDPISGHVSLFWYQQALGQGPEFLTYFQNEAQLDKSGLPSDRFFAERPEGSVSTLKIQRTQQEDSAVYLCASRRGGGGNTGELFFGEGSRLTVL.

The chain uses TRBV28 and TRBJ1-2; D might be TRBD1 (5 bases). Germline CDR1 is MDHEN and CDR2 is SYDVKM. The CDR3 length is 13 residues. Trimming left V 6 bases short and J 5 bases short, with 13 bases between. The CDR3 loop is CASRSGDGYGYTF. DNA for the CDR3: TGTGCCAGCAGGAGCGGGGACGGGTATGGCTACACCTTC.

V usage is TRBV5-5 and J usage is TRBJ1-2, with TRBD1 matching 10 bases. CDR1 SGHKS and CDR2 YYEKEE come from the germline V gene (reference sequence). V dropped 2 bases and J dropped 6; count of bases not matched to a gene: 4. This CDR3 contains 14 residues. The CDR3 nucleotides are TGTGCCAGCAGCTTAGGGACAGGGGCGGATGGCTACACCTTC. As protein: CASSLGTGADGYTF.

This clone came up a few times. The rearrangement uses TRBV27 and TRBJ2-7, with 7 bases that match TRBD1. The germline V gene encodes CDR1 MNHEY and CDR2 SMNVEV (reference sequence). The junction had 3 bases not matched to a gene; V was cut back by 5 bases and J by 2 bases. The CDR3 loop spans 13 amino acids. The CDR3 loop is CASSRQGTYEQYF. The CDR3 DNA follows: TGTGCCAGCAGTCGACAGGGAACCTACGAGCAGTACTTC.

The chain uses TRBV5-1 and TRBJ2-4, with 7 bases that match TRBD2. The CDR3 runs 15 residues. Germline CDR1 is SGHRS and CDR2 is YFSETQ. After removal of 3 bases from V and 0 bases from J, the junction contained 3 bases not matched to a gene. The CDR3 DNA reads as TGCGCCAGCAGCTCGGGACTACTAGCCAAAAACATTCAGTACTTC. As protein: CASSSGLLAKNIQYF. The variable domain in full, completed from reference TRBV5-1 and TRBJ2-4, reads KAGVTQTPRYLIKTRGQQVTLSCSPISGHRSVSWYQQTPGQGLQFLFEYFSETQRNKGNFPGRFSGRQFSNSRSEMNVSTLELGDSALYLCASSSGLLAKNIQYFGAGTRLSVL.

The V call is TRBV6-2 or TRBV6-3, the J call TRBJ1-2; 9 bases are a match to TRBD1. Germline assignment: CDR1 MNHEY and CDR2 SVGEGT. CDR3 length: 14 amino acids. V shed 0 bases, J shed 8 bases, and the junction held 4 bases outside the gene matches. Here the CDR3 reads CASSYSWDRDGYTF. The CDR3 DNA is TGTGCCAGCAGTTACTCATGGGACAGGGACGGCTACACCTTC.

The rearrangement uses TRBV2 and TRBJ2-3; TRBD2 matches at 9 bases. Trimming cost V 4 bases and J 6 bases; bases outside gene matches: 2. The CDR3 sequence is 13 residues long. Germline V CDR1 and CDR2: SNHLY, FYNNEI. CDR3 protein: CASSAGLADTQYF. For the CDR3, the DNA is TGTGCCAGCAGTGCGGGACTAGCTGATACGCAGTATTTT.